Listed here are 14 T cell receptor beta chains from one sample, sequenced in a study of cytomegalovirus exposure and HLA in healthy donors. PCR amplification relied on 60 Vbeta primers (plus 13 Jbeta primers). Clones were read by immunoSEQ multiplex PCR, and TCRdb kept only the in-frame ones, dropping some. There are around 100,000 clones in the sample, with approximately 6.8% held by the top ten. Sequencing input: PBMCs. The source is a man aged 40-50 years in good health and CMV-seropositive.

As regards this clone: Within the sample, other DNA sequences also encode this same CDR3. CDR3 sequence (DNA): TGTGCCAGCAGCTTGAGCTTGAGCTCCTACGAGCAGTACTTC. Its translation is CASSLSLSSYEQYF. The chain carries TRBV5-6 and TRBJ2-7; no clear D. Trimming cost V 1 base and J 0 bases, with 8 bases left between them. Germline V lookup: CDR1 SGHDT, CDR2 YYEEEE. This CDR3 is built from 14 residues. The full variable domain, in which reference TRBV5-6 and TRBJ2-7 provide the parts outside the CDR3, is DAGVTQSPTHLIKTRGQQVTLRCSPKSGHDTVSWYQQALGQGPQFIFQYYEEEERQRGNFPDRFSGHQFPNYSSELNVNALLLGDSALYLCASSLSLSSYEQYFGPGTRLTVT.

This sequence joins TRBV5-1 and TRBJ2-2; TRBD2 matches at 10 bases. Germline-derived CDR1 and CDR2 are SGHRS and YFSETQ. V lost 4 bases and J lost 4; bases outside the gene matches: 10. The CDR3 totals 17 residues. The CDR3 nucleotides are TGCGCCAGCAGCGCCACCGCTAGCGGGAGAATCACCGGGGAGCTGTTTTTT. Protein product: CASSATASGRITGELFF.

This chain joins TRBV28 and TRBJ2-5, with TRBD1 matching over 8 bases. The V gene's germline CDR1 is MDHEN and CDR2 SYDVKM. Germline trimming cut 5 bases from V and 7 bases from J; bases unmatched to any gene: 18. The CDR3 length is 17 residues. This CDR3 reads CASSPPPRRTGIGTQYF. For the CDR3, the DNA is TGTGCCAGCAGTCCGCCACCCAGGAGGACAGGGATCGGGACCCAGTACTTC. The full variable domain, its missing parts supplied by reference TRBV28 and TRBJ2-5, is DVKVTQSSRYLVKRTGEKVFLECVQDMDHENMFWYRQDPGLGLRLIYFSYDVKMKEKGDIPEGYSVSREKKERFSLILESASTNQTSMYLCASSPPPRRTGIGTQYFGPGTRLLVL.

The CDR3 DNA reads TGCGCCAGCAGCCAAGAAGCATACCCTGTCACTGAAGCTTTCTTT. Amino acids: CASSQEAYPVTEAFF. The chain employs TRBV4-3 and TRBJ1-1; the D is unclear. Germline V CDR1 and CDR2: LGHNA, YSLEER. V lost 0 bases to trimming and J lost 4 bases, with 12 bases between them. This CDR3 has 15 amino acids.

The chain employs TRBV19 and TRBJ2-7, with TRBD1 as a possible D gene (5 bases). Trimming cost V 0 bases and J 2 bases, with 11 bases left between them. Germline V gene lookup returns CDR1 LNHDA and CDR2 SQIVND (reference sequence). The CDR3 covers 15 residues. The CDR3 reads CASSIEGRAPYEQYF. In DNA, the CDR3 is TGTGCCAGTAGTATAGAAGGCAGGGCCCCCTACGAGCAGTACTTC.

CDR3 amino acids: CASSRRLAGVSGELFF. CDR3 coding DNA: TGTGCCAGCAGCCGACGACTAGCGGGAGTGAGCGGGGAGCTGTTTTTT. The chain couples TRBV4-2 to TRBJ2-2; TRBD2 matches 12 bases. The length of the CDR3 is 16 residues. Germline CDR1 LGHNA, CDR2 YNFKEQ. Trimming at V came to 4 bases and at J to 7 bases, leaving 7 bases not matched to a gene.

The chain recombines TRBV6-4 with TRBJ2-6, with 7 bases matching TRBD1. This CDR3 is 15 amino acids long. Germline V lookup: CDR1 MRHNA, CDR2 SNTAGT. V dropped 2 bases and J dropped 2; count of bases not matched to a gene: 0. The chain's CDR3 is CASSDQGAGANVLTF. The CDR3 DNA is TGTGCCAGCAGTGACCAGGGGGCTGGGGCCAACGTCCTGACTTTC.

The CDR3: CASSISLISEFGWHEKLFF. The DNA of the CDR3 is TGTGCCAGTAGTATTAGCCTCATATCGGAATTTGGTTGGCATGAAAAACTGTTTTTT. This chain connects TRBV19 to TRBJ1-4; D unresolved. Trimming left V 3 bases short and J 6 bases short, with 26 bases between. Germline-derived CDR1 and CDR2 are LNHDA and SQIVND (reference sequence). The CDR3 loop spans 19 amino acids.

This chain uses TRBV5-6 with TRBJ2-5; 8 bases align to TRBD1. V shed 3 bases and J 4 bases; nucleotides not matched to a gene: 2. The length of the CDR3 is 13 residues. CDR1 is SGHDT, CDR2 YYEEEE, per germline. This CDR3 is CASSYDRGETQYF. The CDR3 DNA reads as TGTGCCAGCAGCTACGACAGGGGAGAGACCCAGTACTTC.

Of note for this clone: Sequence at one end of the junction differs from germline and may be a read error. V is TRBV7-2 and J is TRBJ1-2; D may be TRBD1 (6 bases). This CDR3 contains 14 residues. Germline V CDR1 and CDR2: SGHTA, FQGNSA. CDR3 protein: CASSLRGVNYGYIF. CDR3 coding DNA: TGTGCCAGCAGCCTCAGGGGCGTTAACTATGGCTACATCTTC. Drawing the rest from reference TRBV7-2 and TRBJ1-2, the complete variable domain is GAGVSQSPSNKVTEKGKDVELRCDPISGHTALYWYRQSLGQGLEFLIYFQGNSAPDKSGLPSDRFSAERTGGSVSTLTIQRTQQEDSAVYLCASSLRGVNYGYIFGSGTRLTVV.

V is TRBV7-2 and J is TRBJ2-1; TRBD1 aligns across 8 bases. This CDR3 contains 15 residues. Germline CDR1 and CDR2: SGHTA and FQGNSA. J gave up 3 bases and V 4 bases, and 5 bases lay outside the gene matches. The CDR3, as DNA: TGTGCCAGCAGCTCGACAGGGGACCGCTACAATGAGCAGTTCTTC. It encodes CASSSTGDRYNEQFF.

The chain links TRBV11-2 to TRBJ2-1; 11 bases line up with TRBD1. The germline V gene has CDR1 SGHAT and CDR2 FQNNGV. The CDR3 has 15 residues. V was clipped by 7 bases and J by 4 bases; unmatched bases: 6. The CDR3 loop reads CASTSGQGAYNEQFF. The CDR3 bases are TGTGCCAGCACCTCTGGACAGGGGGCTTACAATGAGCAGTTCTTC.

The chain employs TRBV11-2 and TRBJ2-7, with TRBD2 as a possible D gene (6 bases). There are 15 residues in the CDR3. The germline V and J ends were trimmed by 3 bases and 2 bases, with 14 bases remaining between them. Germline V gene lookup returns CDR1 SGHAT and CDR2 FQNNGV. This chain's CDR3 is CASSFLGGDPYEQYF. CDR3 coding DNA: TGTGCCAGCAGCTTTTTGGGAGGAGACCCCTACGAGCAGTACTTC.

The DNA for the CDR3 is TGCGCCAGCAGCTTGGCAGAGAACACTGAAGCTTTCTTT. Translation gives CASSLAENTEAFF. The chain has TRBV5-1 and TRBJ1-1; no firm D call. Between the trimmed V and J ends, which lost 0 bases and 1 base, there was a span of 4 bases. This CDR3 has 13 amino acids. CDR1 is SGHRS and CDR2 is YFSETQ in the germline V gene.